Here is one T cell receptor (beta chain) with its context. No antigen is known for it. Base qualities are not at hand, and no much larger clone is one base apart. CDR1 SGHTA and CDR2 FQGTGA were looked up in the germline V gene. V is shortened by 1 base, J by 5 bases, and the region joining them spans 8 bases. The CDR3 goes from the cysteine to the phenylalanine over 13 residues. The read is trimmed to its CDR3 DNA, 39 bases read in frame from base 1. Receptor libraries were prepared by 5' RACE. Sequencing used an Illumina MiSeq. TCRdb applied fastp at Q25 and MiXCR to the public reads, then kept only in-frame beta chains. Every CDR3 protein is listed once, alongside the most common genes and DNA of its rows. This sample gives approximately 47,000 distinct CDR3 sequences in total; 15% to 20% of them show up just once. Approximately 2.5% of the sample belongs to the ten largest clones. This specimen belongs to a study of chronic HIV infection and antiretroviral therapy (dated by TCRdb to about 2015).

The source is an adult who had HIV and had not received antiretroviral therapy, or was an uninfected healthy control (not recorded which). The specimen was peripheral blood. This chain joins TRBV7-3 to TRBJ2-5; the D gene identity is not certain. The CDR3 loop reads CASSLNVGETQYF. In nucleotide form, the sequence is TGTGCCAGCAGCTTAAATGTCGGGGAGACCCAGTACTTC.